This TCR beta chain was found in a study of metastatic and nonmetastatic thyroid tumors. Findings and limits, study-wide: Malignant tumors reportedly showed significantly higher TCR beta diversity than benign nodules in both blood and tumor.

Germline CDR1 reads LNHDA; CDR2 reads SQIVND (reference sequence). This CDR3 is 14 amino acids long. V gave up 5 bases and J gave up 4 bases, with 14 bases separating them. TCRdb re-called the PCR reads through MiXCR. The sample lists about 27,000 clones; roughly 24% were seen once. All patients reached thyroid surgery having received no treatment beforehand. This clone showed up many times. Its antigen remains unidentified. The genes are TRBV19 and TRBJ2-5, with D unclear. The material sequenced was blood. This receptor was identified in a female donor with papillary thyroid cancer or a benign thyroid nodule (not recorded which). Some clones in this sample may be carry-over from other donors' samples. CDR3 amino acids: CASSPTTYGETQYF. CDR3 nucleotides: TGTGCCAGTAGTCCGACGACCTACGGAGAGACCCAGTACTTC.